This is a list of T cell receptor beta chains from one sample in a study of blood T cell repertoires in COVID-19. The table came from immunoSEQ multiplex PCR; TCRdb's copy has only in-frame clones and leaves some out. The data show some 31,000 clones, almost 80% seen once. Sample: peripheral blood. The receptors originated from a woman aged 55-69 years with acute or convalescent COVID-19. CDR3s include the opening cysteine and the closing phenylalanine or tryptophan. D genes are given only for firm matches. A row's size may be missing; if present it is once, few, many or a size class.

d_gene | abundance | j_gene | v_gene | len | CDR3nt | CDR3aa
TRBD1 | once | TRBJ1-6 | TRBV6-5 | 15 | TGTGCCAGCAGTTACTCCGGGACAGTTCCTTCACCCCTCCACTTT | CASSYSGTVPSPLHF
TRBD2 | NA | TRBJ2-5 | TRBV2 | 13 | TGTGCCAGCATTGGACTAGCCGGGGGGACCCAGTACTTC | CASIGLAGGTQYF
TRBD1 | NA | TRBJ1-2 | TRBV12-5 | 16 | TGTGCTAGTGGAACTGGGACAGGGGTTATCGGCTATGGCTACACCTTC | CASGTGTGVIGYGYTF
TRBD1 | once | TRBJ1-1 | TRBV4-1 | 15 | TGCGCCAGCAGCCCGGTGGACAGGCCGAACACTGAAGCTTTCTTT | CASSPVDRPNTEAFF
NA | few | TRBJ2-7 | TRBV2 | 16 | TGTGCCAGCAGCGAACCCCAGGACAGAGAACACTACGAGCAGTACTTC | CASSEPQDREHYEQYF
TRBD2 | NA | TRBJ2-5 | TRBV13 | 15 | TGTGCCAGCAGGTCATTAGTGCGGGGGGAAGAGACCCAGTACTTC | CASRSLVRGEETQYF
TRBD1 | once | TRBJ1-1 | TRBV11-2 | 14 | TGTGCCAGCAGCGCGTTGACAGGGCTCTCTGAAGCTTTCTTT | CASSALTGLSEAFF
TRBD2 | few | TRBJ2-2 | TRBV4-2 | 17 | TGTGCCAGCAGCCAAGCGACTAGCGGGGGGAACACCGGGGAGCTGTTTTTT | CASSQATSGGNTGELFF
TRBD1 | NA | TRBJ1-4 | TRBV5-1 | 18 | TGCGCCAGCAGCTTACCCTCGGGACAGGGAGGAAGGAATGAAAAACTGTTTTTT | CASSLPSGQGGRNEKLFF
TRBD1 | NA | TRBJ2-1 | TRBV11-2 | 15 | TGTGCCAGCAGCCCGAGGGACAGGGGAGGCTATGAGCAGTTCTTC | CASSPRDRGGYEQFF
TRBD1 | once | TRBJ1-5 | TRBV25-1 | 17 | TGTGCCAGCAGTGGACGGGCCGGGACAGGGGGTAATCAGCCCCAGCATTTT | CASSGRAGTGGNQPQHF
TRBD1 | NA | TRBJ2-1 | TRBV25-1 | 17 | TGTGCCAGCAGTGAAGCAACAGGGGGCAATACCTACAATGAGCAGTTCTTC | CASSEATGGNTYNEQFF
NA | NA | TRBJ1-1 | TRBV11-2 | 13 | TGTGCCAGCAGCTTAGGGGCAGGCGGGGAGGCTTTCTTT | CASSLGAGGEAFF
TRBD1 | NA | TRBJ1-6 | TRBV5-8 | 16 | TGTGCCAGCAGTCTACCCGGGACAGGGTCGAATTCACCCCTCCACTTT | CASSLPGTGSNSPLHF
TRBD1 | few | TRBJ1-1 | TRBV5-4 | 15 | TGTGCCAGCAGCCCTCGACAGGGTTTCGTCACTGAAGCTTTCTTT | CASSPRQGFVTEAFF
NA | NA | TRBJ1-1 | TRBV6-2/TRBV6-3 | 14 | TGTGCCAGCAGTTACAGGGGGTCCAACACTGAAGCTTTCTTT | CASSYRGSNTEAFF
TRBD2 | NA | TRBJ2-1 | TRBV6-5 | 14 | TGTGCCAGCACCCGGGGGGGCCCCTACAATGAGCAGTTCTTC | CASTRGGPYNEQFF
NA | NA | TRBJ1-2 | TRBV10-3 | 14 | TGTGCCATCAGTGAGTCTGGAGGGGAGGAAAGCTACACCTTC | CAISESGGEESYTF
NA | few | TRBJ2-3 | TRBV7-9 | 17 | TGTGCCAGCAGCTTAGGCAGGGGCCTCAGAGATATAGATACGCAGTATTTT | CASSLGRGLRDIDTQYF
TRBD1 | NA | TRBJ1-1 | TRBV27 | 14 | TGTGCCAGCAGTTGGGGACAGGGCGGTTCTGAAGCTTTCTTT | CASSWGQGGSEAFF
NA | NA | TRBJ2-5 | TRBV30 | 14 | TGTGCCTGGAGTGTGGGTAGCGGAGGGGAGACCCAGTACTTC | CAWSVGSGGETQYF
TRBD2 | NA | TRBJ2-5 | TRBV5-1 | 16 | TGCGCCAGCAGCTCCTGGACTAGCGACCGCCAAGAGACCCAGTACTTC | CASSSWTSDRQETQYF
TRBD1 | NA | TRBJ1-4 | TRBV10-3 | 14 | TGTGCCATCAGTGAACAGGGGGAAGGCGGAGCACTGTTTTTT | CAISEQGEGGALFF
NA | NA | TRBJ1-1 | TRBV29-1 | 11 | TGCAGCGTTCGAGAAGACACTGAAGCTTTCTTT | CSVREDTEAFF
NA | NA | TRBJ1-1 | TRBV9 | 14 | TGTGCCAGCAGCTCTCTACAGTCGAACACTGAAGCTTTCTTT | CASSSLQSNTEAFF
NA | NA | TRBJ1-1 | TRBV10-3 | 13 | TGTGCCATCAGCGACCAGGGGAACACTGAAGCTTTCTTT | CAISDQGNTEAFF
NA | NA | TRBJ1-4 | TRBV5-5 | 14 | TGTGCCAGCAGCGGGGCCATAGCAGGGGAAAAACTGTTTTTT | CASSGAIAGEKLFF
TRBD1 | NA | TRBJ2-1 | TRBV7-9 | 15 | TGTGCCAGCAGCCTTGGACAGGTGCGCTACAATGAGCAGTTCTTC | CASSLGQVRYNEQFF
NA | NA | TRBJ2-7 | TRBV6-5 | 16 | TGTGCCAGCAGTTACTTTGCCGGCCAGGGCATCTACGAGCAGTACTTC | CASSYFAGQGIYEQYF
NA | NA | TRBJ1-1 | TRBV28 | 12 | TGTGCCAGCAGTATTAGTGGCACTGAAGCTTTCTTT | CASSISGTEAFF
NA | NA | TRBJ1-2 | TRBV18 | 16 | TGTGCCAGCTCACCACGAAAAGAAGACTCTAACTATGGCTACACCTTC | CASSPRKEDSNYGYTF
NA | NA | TRBJ1-6 | TRBV19 | 13 | TGTGCCAGTAGTACCCGACAGGTGGGGACCCTCCACTTT | CASSTRQVGTLHF
TRBD1 | NA | TRBJ2-5 | TRBV10-3 | 16 | TGTGCCTCAGCCCGGGGACAGGGACGTTTAAGCGAGACCCAGTACTTC | CASARGQGRLSETQYF
TRBD1 | once | TRBJ2-3 | TRBV6-2/TRBV6-3 | 14 | TGTGCCAGCAGTTCGAACGACAGGGCGGATACGCAGTATTTT | CASSSNDRADTQYF
NA | NA | TRBJ1-2 | TRBV3-1/TRBV3-2 | 13 | TGTGCCAGCAGCGAGACAGCAGACTATGGCTACACCTTC | CASSETADYGYTF
TRBD1 | NA | TRBJ2-7 | TRBV6-5 | 13 | TGTGCCAGCAGTCAGGGGGCGAAGTACGAGCAGTACTTC | CASSQGAKYEQYF
TRBD1 | NA | TRBJ1-5 | TRBV19 | 15 | TGTGCCAGTACCTATCAGGGGGATAACAATCAGCCCCAGCATTTT | CASTYQGDNNQPQHF
TRBD1 | NA | TRBJ1-5 | TRBV5-6 | 15 | TGTGCCAGCAGCTTGAGGACAGGGGTCACTCAGCCCCAGCATTTT | CASSLRTGVTQPQHF
NA | few | TRBJ2-7 | TRBV6-5 | 14 | TGTGCCAGCAGTTACTCGAGGCAGTTCTACGAGCAGTACTTC | CASSYSRQFYEQYF
TRBD1 | NA | TRBJ1-4 | TRBV28 | 19 | TGTGCCAGCAGTTTAGAGGTCAGGGGGCGCGGGTTGATAATCGAAAAACTGTTTTTT | CASSLEVRGRGLIIEKLFF
TRBD1 | NA | TRBJ2-2 | TRBV6-4 | 16 | TGTGCCAGCAGTGAGGATGGGACAGAAAACACCGGGGAGCTGTTTTTT | CASSEDGTENTGELFF
NA | NA | TRBJ1-1 | TRBV30 | 12 | TGTGCCTGGAGTTTGGCAAGCCGGGGAGCTTTCTTT | CAWSLASRGAFF
TRBD1 | NA | TRBJ1-2 | TRBV29-1 | 14 | TGCAGCGTTGAAAGGCCCGGGACAGGGTCTGGCTACACCTTC | CSVERPGTGSGYTF
NA | NA | TRBJ1-1 | TRBV19 | 13 | TGTGCCAGTAGTATTATGAGTGGCACTGAAGCTTTCTTT | CASSIMSGTEAFF
NA | NA | TRBJ2-3 | TRBV24-1 | 13 | TGTGCCACCAGTAATCAGGGCACAGATACGCAGTATTTT | CATSNQGTDTQYF
NA | NA | TRBJ1-2 | TRBV30 | 14 | TGTGCCTGGAGTGTGGCAGGGATCGGCTATGGCTACACCTTC | CAWSVAGIGYGYTF
TRBD1 | NA | TRBJ2-1 | TRBV7-8 | 16 | TGTGCCAGCAGCTTGGGGCCCGGGACAGGGATCAATGAGCAGTTCTTC | CASSLGPGTGINEQFF
TRBD2 | once | TRBJ2-1 | TRBV5-8 | 16 | TGTGCCAGCAGCCCTGACGGGGCTAGCGGGGAACATGAGCAGTTCTTC | CASSPDGASGEHEQFF
TRBD1 | NA | TRBJ1-1 | TRBV5-1 | 15 | TGCGCCAGCAGCGGGGGGACAGGGCGAGGCACTGAAGCTTTCTTT | CASSGGTGRGTEAFF
TRBD1 | few | TRBJ1-2 | TRBV19 | 12 | TGTGCCAGCGGACAGGGGTTATATGGCTACACCTTC | CASGQGLYGYTF
NA | NA | TRBJ1-1 | TRBV19 | 13 | TGTGCCAGTAGGGTGGGAGGGAACACTGAAGCTTTCTTT | CASRVGGNTEAFF
TRBD2 | NA | TRBJ2-1 | TRBV7-2 | 14 | TGTGCCAGCAGCTTAGGGACTAGCGGGGGAGAGCAGTTCTTC | CASSLGTSGGEQFF
TRBD1 | NA | TRBJ1-2 | TRBV28 | 14 | TGTGCCAGCACTACCCTCGGACAGGCGTATGGCTACACCTTC | CASTTLGQAYGYTF
TRBD2 | NA | TRBJ2-1 | TRBV9 | 15 | TGTGCCAGCAGCGTAACTAGCGGGCGATACAATGAGCAGTTCTTC | CASSVTSGRYNEQFF